The next 28 T cell receptor beta chains were all read from a single sample in a study of cytomegalovirus exposure and HLA in healthy donors. 60 Vbeta and 13 Jbeta primers were used in PCR. The protocol was immunoSEQ multiplex PCR, while the TCRdb copy is restricted to in-frame clones and leaves out a portion. The sample lists 150,000 to 200,000 clones; around three quarters were seen once. What was sequenced was PBMCs. The origin of the receptors is a man in his forties or fifties in good health and CMV-seropositive.

V is TRBV12-2 and J is TRBJ2-5; no DNA check was done on the table's D call, TRBD2. TRBV12-2 is recorded as a pseudogene. The CDR3 has 12 residues. In DNA form, the CDR3 reads TGTGCAAGTCGCTTAAGAGCGGGGTTAAAGTACTTC. This codes for CASRLRAGLKYF.

The gene calls are TRBV21-1 and TRBJ2-5; the table calls TRBD1, which could not be checked here. TRBV21-1 constitutes a pseudogene. This CDR3 contains 18 residues. This CDR3 is CASSKARDRGEYRETQYF. The CDR3 DNA reads as TGTGCCAGCAGCAAAGCAAGGGACAGGGGAGAATATCGAGAGACCCAGTACTTC.

J is TRBJ2-5 and V is TRBV7-2; weak D call: TRBD2 (5 bases). CDR3 length equals 14 residues. Germline CDR1 is SGHTA and CDR2 is FQGNSA. Trimming cost V 3 bases and J 5 bases, with 13 bases left between them. The CDR3 bases are TGTGCCAGCAGCTTTTACCCGAGGGCTGAGACCCAGTACTTC. Translated, it gives CASSFYPRAETQYF.

This chain links TRBV4-1 with TRBJ2-3; tentative D call: TRBD1 (5 bases). This CDR3 comprises 15 residues. Germline assignment: CDR1 MGHRA and CDR2 YSYEKL. V lost 3 bases to trimming and J lost 6 bases, with 16 bases between them. The CDR3 here is CASSHMVQDGDTQYF. The CDR3 region has the DNA TGCGCCAGCAGCCATATGGTACAGGACGGGGATACGCAGTATTTT.

CDR3 nucleotide sequence: TGTGCCTCTGAGGGACTCACCTCTGAAGCTTTCTTT. Amino acid sequence: CASEGLTSEAFF. The rearrangement uses TRBV30 and TRBJ1-1; D possibly corresponds to TRBD1 (5 bases). CDR1 and CDR2 from the germline V gene are GTSNPN and SVGIG (reference sequence). This CDR3 region has 12 residues. V was pared by 7 bases and J by 6 bases, with 15 bases between.

This clone was observed a few times. The J gene is TRBJ2-3, the V gene TRBV6-5; TRBD1 is a possible D gene (6 bases). The CDR3 extends over 14 amino acids. CDR1 is MNHEY, CDR2 SVGAGI, per germline. Trimming took 5 bases from V and 1 from J, leaving 10 bases between them. CDR3 nucleotide sequence: TGTGCCAGCAGTGAAGAGGGGGGCACAGATACGCAGTATTTT. Translating it yields CASSEEGGTDTQYF.

V and J are TRBV7-2 and TRBJ2-3; unclear D gene. The CDR3 runs 13 residues. Trimming removed 4 bases from V and 3 bases from J, with 8 bases in between. Germline V CDR1 and CDR2: SGHTA, FQGNSA. The CDR3 is CASSSWPTDTQYF. CDR3 nucleotide sequence: TGTGCCAGCAGCTCGTGGCCGACAGATACGCAGTATTTT.

The chain couples TRBV5-6 to TRBJ2-3; D gene uncertain. This CDR3 comprises 16 residues. Trimming left V 0 bases short and J 0 bases short, with 11 bases between. Per the germline V gene, CDR1 is SGHDT and CDR2 is YYEEEE. CDR3 loop: CASSLDMAYSTDTQYF. In nucleotides, the CDR3 is TGTGCCAGCAGCTTGGATATGGCTTATAGCACAGATACGCAGTATTTT.

The chain recombines TRBV7-9 with TRBJ1-4, with D tentatively TRBD1 (5 bases). The length of the CDR3 is 16 residues. V was cut by 1 base and J by 7 bases, with 16 bases left in between. The germline V gene encodes CDR1 SEHNR and CDR2 FQNEAQ (reference sequence). The CDR3 region has the DNA TGTGCCAGCAGCTTAGTGGGGTTAGGGGTTACTGAAAAACTGTTTTTT. Its protein product is CASSLVGLGVTEKLFF.

This clone was observed a handful of times. The CDR3 DNA is TGCGCCAGCAGCTTGGCGGGACAGCCCGCTATTAGCGGGGAGCTGTTTTTT. This translates into CASSLAGQPAISGELFF. This sequence joins TRBV5-1 and TRBJ2-2; 7 bases map to TRBD1. CDR3 length: 17 amino acids. Trimming removed 0 bases from V and 7 bases from J; junction bases left unmatched: 12. Germline V lookup: CDR1 SGHRS, CDR2 YFSETQ. The whole variable domain, filled in from reference TRBV5-1 and TRBJ2-2, reads KAGVTQTPRYLIKTRGQQVTLSCSPISGHRSVSWYQQTPGQGLQFLFEYFSETQRNKGNFPGRFSGRQFSNSRSEMNVSTLELGDSALYLCASSLAGQPAISGELFFGEGSRLTVL.

The V gene is TRBV11-3, the J gene TRBJ1-3, with TRBD1 as a possible D gene (5 bases). The germline V gene encodes CDR1 SGHNT and CDR2 YENEEA. V lost 5 bases and J 0 bases, leaving 8 bases between the germline ends. The CDR3 consists of 14 residues. The CDR3 nucleotides are TGTGCCAGCAGCGTTGACAGCTCTGGAAACACCATATATTTT. Translated: CASSVDSSGNTIYF.

The gene calls are TRBV4-3 and TRBJ1-1, with TRBD1 matching 9 bases. V lost 3 bases and J lost 8; bases outside the gene matches: 7. The CDR3 is made up of 14 amino acids. Germline V gives CDR1 LGHNA, CDR2 YSLEER. This CDR3 reads CASSHAGQGLEAFF. The CDR3 nucleotides read TGCGCCAGCAGCCACGCGGGACAGGGACTAGAAGCTTTCTTT.

V usage is TRBV4-3 and J usage is TRBJ1-5, with D unclear. V lost 1 base and J lost 10, with 11 bases in between. The CDR3 sequence is 13 residues long. The germline V gene encodes CDR1 LGHNA and CDR2 YSLEER. DNA of the CDR3: TGCGCCAGCAGCCAAGTCGGTGCCCGACCCCAGCATTTT. Translated, it gives CASSQVGARPQHF.

This clone was picked up a small number of times. CDR3 sequence (DNA): TGCGCCAGCAGCCTTACCCAGGGTTTGGGGAACACTGAAGCTTTCTTT. Translation: CASSLTQGLGNTEAFF. The chain has TRBV5-1 and TRBJ1-1; D might be TRBD1 (5 bases). Looked up from germline, CDR1 is SGHRS and CDR2 is YFSETQ. V was shortened by 4 bases and J by 1 base, with 17 bases between the two germline ends. The length of the CDR3 is 16 residues.

Remarks on this clone: At the DNA level, this CDR3 is encoded by other sequences in the same sample as well. V usage is TRBV18 and J usage is TRBJ2-5, with unresolved D. Germline-derived CDR1 and CDR2 are KGHSH and LQKENI. V lost 0 bases and J 2 bases, leaving 7 bases between the germline ends. The CDR3 extends over 14 amino acids. The CDR3: CASSPPASQETQYF. As DNA, the CDR3 is TGTGCCAGCTCACCACCGGCCAGTCAAGAGACCCAGTACTTC.

The chain employs TRBV5-1 and TRBJ2-1, with 7 bases lining up with TRBD1. The CDR3 loop spans 14 amino acids. Trimming took 4 bases from V and 6 from J; bases not matched to a gene: 7. Looked up from germline, CDR1 is SGHRS and CDR2 is YFSETQ. The CDR3 DNA follows: TGCGCCAGCAGCGAAGGACAGGAGACCAATGAGCAGTTCTTC. This translates into CASSEGQETNEQFF.

The chain links TRBV25-1 to TRBJ1-2, with 8 bases matching TRBD1. Germline lookup yields CDR1 MGHDK and CDR2 SYGVNS. Trimming at V came to 0 bases and at J to 8 bases, leaving 14 bases not matched to a gene. The CDR3 length is 17 residues. In nucleotides, the CDR3 is TGTGCCAGCAGTGAATATATCGGACAGGGACCCACGAACGGCTACACCTTC. Protein sequence: CASSEYIGQGPTNGYTF.

V is TRBV28 and J is TRBJ2-1; TRBD1 matches 9 bases. The CDR3 length is 14 residues. The trim removed 3 bases at V and 7 bases at J, leaving 4 bases unmatched. The germline V gene has CDR1 MDHEN and CDR2 SYDVKM. CDR3 amino acids: CASSFGDRVNEQFF. CDR3 in DNA: TGTGCCAGCAGTTTTGGGGACAGGGTAAATGAGCAGTTCTTC.

The genes are TRBV7-3 and TRBJ2-1; a weak D match, TRBD2 (6 bases). The CDR3 spans 16 residues. Trimming stripped 4 bases from V and 3 bases from J, with 16 bases between. The germline V gene encodes CDR1 SGHTA and CDR2 FQGTGA. The CDR3 coding sequence is TGTGCCAGCAGCTCTCTTCCCCCGGGGGTCTACAATGAGCAGTTCTTC. Protein sequence: CASSSLPPGVYNEQFF.

V gene TRBV7-2 combines with J gene TRBJ1-6, with unresolved D. The CDR3 is 17 amino acids. Trimming removed 2 bases at V and 5 bases at J, with 16 bases between. From germline, CDR1 is SGHTA and CDR2 FQGNSA. CDR3 residues: CASSLLGGRFDNSPLHF. CDR3 sequence (DNA): TGTGCCAGCAGCTTACTAGGCGGGCGGTTCGATAATTCACCCCTCCACTTT. The entire variable domain, with the rest obtained from reference TRBV7-2 and TRBJ1-6, is as follows: GAGVSQSPSNKVTEKGKDVELRCDPISGHTALYWYRQSLGQGLEFLIYFQGNSAPDKSGLPSDRFSAERTGGSVSTLTIQRTQQEDSAVYLCASSLLGGRFDNSPLHFGNGTRLTVT.

The J gene is TRBJ2-3, the V gene TRBV6-5; TRBD2 is a possible D gene (5 bases). The CDR3 length is 13 residues. V lost 6 bases to trimming and J lost 3 bases, with 10 bases between them. Germline-derived CDR1 and CDR2 are MNHEY and SVGAGI. The CDR3 spells CASSYAGTDTQYF. The CDR3 DNA is TGTGCCAGCAGCTACGCGGGTACAGATACGCAGTATTTT.

This chain links TRBV11-3 with TRBJ2-7, with TRBD2 matching 8 bases. CDR3 length: 15 amino acids. The J segment lost 3 bases and the V segment lost 5 bases, leaving 9 bases of the junction unmatched. Germline CDR1 is SGHNT and CDR2 is YENEEA. This chain's CDR3 is CASSPTSGPLYEQYF. Here the CDR3 DNA reads TGTGCCAGCAGCCCTACTAGCGGACCTCTCTACGAGCAGTACTTC.

The chain recombines TRBV30 with TRBJ2-5, with 7 bases fitting TRBD2. The J call may be incorrect, as the DNA end agrees better with TRBJ2-7. The CDR3 runs 14 residues. In germline, CDR1 is GTSNPN, CDR2 SVGIG (reference sequence). CDR3 region: CAWGGVWPSYEQYF. CDR3 nucleotide sequence: TGTGCCTGGGGGGGGGTTTGGCCTTCCTACGAGCAGTACTTC.

The chain links TRBV2 to TRBJ2-3, with TRBD2 matching 9 bases. Per the germline V gene, CDR1 is SNHLY and CDR2 is FYNNEI. J was trimmed by 6 bases and V by 3 bases; bases with no gene match: 10. The CDR3 consists of 16 residues. The CDR3 loop is CASSDGLRGGRDTQYF. In DNA, the CDR3 is TGTGCCAGCAGTGACGGTCTGCGGGGGGGCCGGGATACGCAGTATTTT.

This rearrangement joins TRBV7-3 to TRBJ2-7; 7 bases agree with TRBD1. CDR3 length equals 18 residues. The germline V gene encodes CDR1 SGHTA and CDR2 FQGTGA. Trimming removed 6 bases from V and 1 base from J; junction bases left unmatched: 18. The CDR3 region is CASSHEVRNRGQSYEQYF. The DNA for the CDR3 is TGTGCCAGCAGTCACGAAGTCCGTAACAGGGGTCAATCCTACGAGCAGTACTTC.

This sequence joins TRBV29-1 and TRBJ1-4; 9 bases agree with TRBD1. The junction had 2 bases not matched to a gene; V was cut back by 6 bases and J by 3 bases. The V gene's germline CDR1 is SQVTM and CDR2 ANQGSEA. The CDR3 covers 13 residues. CDR3 in DNA: TGCAGCGTGGGGGACAGGGCTAATGAAAAACTGTTTTTT. It codes for CSVGDRANEKLFF.

This clone appeared a few times. The chain combines TRBV14 with TRBJ1-2, with D unresolved. The CDR3 totals 13 residues. In germline, CDR1 is SGHDN, CDR2 FVKESK. V lost 1 base, J lost 8 bases, and 11 bases lay in between. The CDR3 DNA reads as TGTGCCAGCAGCCAAGTTCAATCTGGCGGCTACACCTTC. Translating it yields CASSQVQSGGYTF. The whole variable domain, filled in from reference TRBV14 and TRBJ1-2, reads EAGVTQFPSHSVIEKGQTVTLRCDPISGHDNLYWYRRVMGKEIKFLLHFVKESKQDESGMPNNRFLAERTGGTYSTLKVQPAELEDSGVYFCASSQVQSGGYTFGSGTRLTVV.

This chain links TRBV4-3 with TRBJ2-3, with D tentatively TRBD2 (6 bases). Between the trimmed V and J ends, which lost 0 bases and 0 bases, there was a span of 16 bases. Looked up from germline, CDR1 is LGHNA and CDR2 is YSLEER. This CDR3 has 18 residues. The CDR3 DNA follows: TGCGCCAGCAGCCAAGAACCCTCGGGACTTTATAGCACAGATACGCAGTATTTT. Translation: CASSQEPSGLYSTDTQYF.